This record concerns one T cell receptor (beta chain) sequence. Its antigen target is currently unknown. Nothing much larger sits one base from this clone, and base qualities are not available. The sample comes from a study of vaccination and CD4 T cells after COVID-19 (dated by TCRdb to the early 2020s). Some background on the complete study: The convalescent cohort comprised six males and four females, including two Hispanic individuals, seven Caucasians, two Asians and one multiracial person. Participants received two doses of either the Pfizer-BioNTech BNT162b2 vaccine (n=8) or the Moderna mRNA-1273 vaccine (n=2). Post-COVID blood samples from convalescent patients were collected a median of approximately 100 days after diagnosis, with a range of roughly 30 to 170 days. The time from the second vaccine dose to post-vaccine blood sampling had a median of roughly 70 days and ranged from 14 to 241 days. The cultures were stimulated with overlapping spike peptide pools from SARS-CoV-2 and from the common cold coronaviruses HCoV-NL63, HCoV-OC43 and HCoV-229E. As controls, cultures received a CEFX viral epitope pool (the positive control), an HIV-1 Nef peptide pool (the negative control), or no peptide at all. In under twelve COVID-19 convalescent patients and a handful of infection-naive healthy vaccine recipients, researchers compared the spike-specific CD4+ TCR repertoire from before mRNA vaccination with the repertoire from after. An earlier paper using these donors assessed, at the TCR clonotype level, memory CD4+ T cell crossreactivity between SARS-CoV-2 and common cold coronavirus spike proteins. What the authors observed across the whole study: Of the vaccine-specific clones found in convalescent patients, nearly all (304 of 307) were mono-reactive for SARS-CoV-2 spike instead of being cross-reactive with common cold coronaviruses. Relatively few convalescent patients were included in the study, and early timepoints after natural infection were not analyzed. Although the median number of SARS-CoV-2-reactive clonotypes went up from more than 20 after infection to some 38 after vaccination, the increase was not significant. In convalescent patients, a median around 86% of post-vaccine SARS-CoV-2-reactive clones were detected only after vaccination, suggesting vaccine-specific priming.

The library was obtained by PCR. TCR sequencing of DNA from cultured CD4+ T cells used the Oncomine TCR Beta short-read assay at the Johns Hopkins FTIC core. Genomic DNA was extracted from the cultured CD4+ T cells with the QIAamp micro DNA kit. The Oncomine TCR Beta libraries from cultured CD4+ T cells were pooled using unique dual indexes and then sequenced on an Illumina iSeq 100. On the study's bioinformatics: Non-productive sequences were filtered out, and CDR3s that did not start with C, did not end with F or W, or were shorter than 7 amino acids were discarded. The MANAFEST web application identified antigen-specific clonotypes by comparing peptide-stimulated wells against reference wells and other culture wells. For a clone to be called positive, the clone needed an FDR below 0.05, an odds ratio above 5, and a productive frequency above 0.1% in at least two of three replicate wells. Cross-reactive clonotypes were defined as significantly expanded in both SARS-CoV-2 spike wells and at least one common cold coronavirus spike condition. Levenshtein distances (stringdist) and unrooted phylogenetic trees (ape) in R version 3.6.1 were used to assess CDR3 homology. TCRdb took the public reads, trimmed them with fastp at Q25, ran MiXCR for clone calling and kept in-frame beta chains. CDR3 protein sequences are deduplicated, and each keeps its most common genes and DNA. The V and J calls reflect TCRdb's pipeline rather than the authors' work. The table for this sample lists about 6,100 distinct CDR3 sequences; roughly 49% of them were counted only once. The ten largest clonotypes hold about 57% of the sample.

The label giving this sample's treatment or condition can be read as: roughly ten-day PBMC culture with coronavirus spike peptide pools or control peptides (ViraFEST assay). CD4+ T cells from unexposed donors were collected before the COVID-19 pandemic (2011-2018). To expand antigen-specific T cells with peptide pools and then pick out the expanded clonotypes through TCR sequencing, the study relied on the ViraFEST assay. Each well held 2.2 million or so PBMCs cultured with around 10 ug/ml peptide pools in IMDM containing roughly 5% human AB serum and roughly 9.3 IU/ml IL-2. Half of the culture medium was replaced with fresh IL-2-containing medium on days 3 and 7. Once the cells had been in culture for around 10 days, the EasySep CD4+ T cell isolation kit was used to isolate CD4+ T cells by negative selection. Unexposed donor CD4+ T cells were tested for reactivity to SARS-CoV-2 S and N and four common cold coronavirus spike pools, as cell number allowed. PBMCs were separated from whole blood using Ficoll-Paque Plus gradient centrifugation and then either used fresh or cryopreserved at -140C. Each culture condition was generally run in triplicate wells. Leukapheresis product for the unexposed donors was bought commercially.

The junction shows trimming of 4 bases on V and 1 base on J, plus 14 bases between the germline ends. The germline V gene (reference sequence) yields DFQATT for CDR1 and SNEGSKA for CDR2. Reading from cysteine to phenylalanine, the CDR3 counts 15 amino acids. Only the CDR3 part of the read is kept: 45 bases, read in frame from the first base. The sequence derives from a human donor in good health. Sequenced sample: CD4+ T cells from blood, cultured in vitro. This chain is built from TRBV20-1 and TRBJ2-1; no D segment can be confidently identified. The nucleotide sequence reads as follows: TGCAGTGCTATTGGGGTTGGAAGGTCCTACAATGAGCAGTTCTTC. Its protein product is CSAIGVGRSYNEQFF.